The entry below gives a single T cell receptor (beta chain) sequence along with its context. This record comes from a study of shared clonotypes between healthy human individuals. On the study more broadly: The cohort comprised a couple of women and a few men. Their ages spanned 18 to 49 years.

The CDR3 has 14 amino acids. The V gene lost 6 bases and the J gene lost 1 base, with 13 bases spanning the gap. Germline V gene data show CDR1 as MDHEN and CDR2 as SYDVKM. Adult donors, all healthy and HIV-negative, had no recent acute infections or vaccinations. Over several immunoSEQ plates, each subset's genomic DNA was distributed in even portions. Source study methods: From ImmunoSEQ came sequences covering only the junction and carrying no quality scores, so filtering differed. TCRdb's copy holds only in-frame clones and misses some; the assay was immunoSEQ multiplex PCR. That table furnishes V, J and clone size, whereas the DNA furnished D and trimming. The sample has 450,000 to 500,000 clones, roughly 80% seen once.

This receptor was obtained from a woman between 35 and 50 years old in good health. Some clones in this sample may be carry-over from other donors' samples. The genes are TRBV28 and TRBJ2-7; D might be TRBD1 or TRBD2, each matching 5 bases. The sequenced sample was PBMCs. This chain's CDR3 is CASRTLGESYEQYF. In DNA form, the CDR3 reads TGTGCCAGCAGGACCTTGGGGGAGTCCTACGAGCAGTACTTC.